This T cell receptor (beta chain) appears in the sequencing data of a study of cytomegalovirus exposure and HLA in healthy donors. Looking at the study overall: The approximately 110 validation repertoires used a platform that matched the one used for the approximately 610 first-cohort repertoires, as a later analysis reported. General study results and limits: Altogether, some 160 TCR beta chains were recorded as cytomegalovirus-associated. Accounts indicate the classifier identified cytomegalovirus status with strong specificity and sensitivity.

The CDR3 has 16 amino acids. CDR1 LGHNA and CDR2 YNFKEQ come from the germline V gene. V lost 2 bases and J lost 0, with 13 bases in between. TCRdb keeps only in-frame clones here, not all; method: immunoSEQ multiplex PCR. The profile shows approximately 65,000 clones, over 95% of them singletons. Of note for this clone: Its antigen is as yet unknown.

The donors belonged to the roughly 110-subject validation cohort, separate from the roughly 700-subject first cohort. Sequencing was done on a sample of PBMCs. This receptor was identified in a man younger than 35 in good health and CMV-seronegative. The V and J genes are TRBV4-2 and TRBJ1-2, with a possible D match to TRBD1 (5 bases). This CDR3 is CASSQSSGHTNYGYTF. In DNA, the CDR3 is TGTGCCAGCAGCCAAAGTTCCGGACACACTAACTATGGCTACACCTTC.